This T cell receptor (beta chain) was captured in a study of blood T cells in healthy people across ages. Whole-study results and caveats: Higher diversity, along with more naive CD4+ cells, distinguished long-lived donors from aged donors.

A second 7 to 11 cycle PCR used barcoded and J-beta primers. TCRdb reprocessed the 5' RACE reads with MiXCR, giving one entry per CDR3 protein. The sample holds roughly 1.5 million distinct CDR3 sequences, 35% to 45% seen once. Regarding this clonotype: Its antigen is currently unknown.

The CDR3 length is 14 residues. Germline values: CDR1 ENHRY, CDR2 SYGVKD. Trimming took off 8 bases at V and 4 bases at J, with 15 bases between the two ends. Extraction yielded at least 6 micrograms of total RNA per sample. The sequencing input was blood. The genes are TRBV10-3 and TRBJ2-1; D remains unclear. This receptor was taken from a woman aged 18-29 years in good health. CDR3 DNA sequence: TGTGCCATCGGCTACGGCGGCAGATACAATGAGCAGTTCTTC. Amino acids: CAIGYGGRYNEQFF.